The following is a T cell receptor (beta chain) sequence with its context. Its specificity is unknown. Time point given: recipient sample about 28 days before transplant, after cytoreduction. Assay used: immunoSEQ multiplex PCR; TCRdb lists only in-frame clones, some missing. In the table there are around 21,000 clones, approximately 80% of which are singletons. The germline CDR1 and CDR2 sequences are SNHLY and FYNNEI. There are 15 residues in the CDR3. V lost 3 bases and J lost 5, with 16 bases in between. This entry belongs to a study of T cell clonotyping in hematopoietic cell transplantation. Study-wide results and limits: At the given depth, recipient repertoires were over 97% de novo clonotypes. Recipient TCR diversity dropped after transplant; expanded clonotypes rose from day 30 to 180. No sorting was done, leaving CD4 and CD8 contributions mixed.

The chain carries TRBV2 and TRBJ1-2, with TRBD1 as a possible D gene (6 bases). This sequence originates from a man in his fifties or sixties with acute myeloid leukemia. Some clones in this sample may be carry-over from other donors' samples. Sequencing used peripheral blood mononuclear cells, obtained before stem cell transplant. The CDR3, as DNA: TGTGCCAGCAGTGATCAGGGGCCGACCCGATATGGCTACACCTTC. Translated, it gives CASSDQGPTRYGYTF.